The 12 T cell receptor beta chains reported below all come from one sample, sequenced in a study of T cells in Graves' hyperthyroidism and ophthalmopathy. TCR beta CDR3 region amplification was performed from RNA transcripts. HTBI primers were used for first-round RT-PCR of the TCR CDR3. TCRdb reprocessed the multiplex PCR reads via MiXCR and lists one record per CDR3 protein. The repertoire holds hundreds of thousands of distinct CDR3 sequences, with about 35% as singletons. Sequenced: blood. These receptor sequences come from a middle-aged woman with Graves' hyperthyroidism.

With respect to this clonotype: A junction end diverges from the germline sequence, so it may reflect a read error. The genes are TRBV7-2 and TRBJ2-2, with 8 bases that match TRBD1. There are 15 residues in the CDR3. CDR1 and CDR2 (germline): SGHTA, FQGNSA. The DNA of the CDR3 is TGCGCCAGCAGCCAAGGCAACAGGGGGACCGGGGAGCTGTTTTTT. Translated, it gives CASSQGNRGTGELFF.

Comments on this clonotype: This sequence may be a read error, since a much larger clone differs from it by one base. CDR3 sequence reads: CSVEATGGEKLSF. The CDR3 region has the DNA TGCAGCGTTGAAGCCACAGGGGGTGAAAAACTGTCTTTT. The rearrangement uses TRBV29-1 and TRBJ1-4; TRBD1 matches at 8 bases. Germline V gives CDR1 SQVTM, CDR2 ANQGSEA. CDR3 length: 13 amino acids.

This clonotype has ten or more counts. CDR3 sequence: CASGQGGTEAFF. The CDR3 coding sequence is TGTGCTAGTGGCCAAGGCGGCACTGAAGCTTTCTTT. The V and J genes are TRBV12-5 and TRBJ1-1; D call uncertain. This CDR3 region has 12 residues. Looked up from germline, CDR1 is LGHNT and CDR2 is FRNRAP. The V and J ends lost 6 bases and 4 bases respectively, with 9 bases between them.

The chain is built from TRBV10-3 and TRBJ2-7, with 7 nucleotides matching TRBD2. Germline V gene lookup returns CDR1 ENHRY and CDR2 SYGVKD. There are 14 residues in the CDR3. After removal of 4 bases from V and 0 bases from J, the junction contained 3 bases not matched to a gene. The CDR3 bases are TGTGCCATCAGTGTGGGAGGGTTCTCCTACGAGCAGTACTTC. The encoded protein is CAISVGGFSYEQYF.

This clonotype was observed a handful of times. The rearrangement joins TRBV7-9 to TRBJ2-2; D is unclear. The CDR3 loop spans 17 amino acids. CDR1 is SEHNR and CDR2 is FQNEAQ in the germline V gene (reference sequence). Trimming removed 3 bases at V and 4 bases at J, with 18 bases between. The CDR3 coding sequence is TGTGCCAGCAGCTTTGCCCCGCAGTCAGTGGCCACCGGGGAGCTGTTTTTT. Residues: CASSFAPQSVATGELFF.

This clonotype was recorded only once. The chain combines TRBV15 with TRBJ2-7; 12 bases are shared with TRBD2. CDR1 and CDR2 (germline): LNHNV, YYDKDF (reference sequence). Losses at the gene ends were 1 base for V and 5 bases for J; bases not matched to a gene: 6. The CDR3 is made up of 16 amino acids. The CDR3 spells CATSRGASGRAHEQYF. The CDR3 nucleotides read TGTGCCACCAGCAGAGGGGCTAGCGGGAGGGCGCACGAGCAGTACTTC.

Ten or more counts support this clonotype. This chain links TRBV19 with TRBJ1-5; 7 bases agree with TRBD1. The ends lost 5 bases at V and 4 bases at J; junction bases unmatched: 11. Per germline, CDR1 LNHDA and CDR2 SQIVND (reference sequence). This CDR3 contains 16 residues. The CDR3 nucleotides read TGTGCCAGTAGTCCGCGGGACAGTGGTTTTAATCAGCCCCAGCATTTT. This gives the protein CASSPRDSGFNQPQHF. Full variable domain (rest looked up from reference TRBV19 and TRBJ1-5): DGGITQSPKYLFRKEGQNVTLSCEQNLNHDAMYWYRQDPGQGLRLIYYSQIVNDFQKGDIAEGYSVSREKKESFPLTVTSAQKNPTAFYLCASSPRDSGFNQPQHFGDGTRLSIL.

This clonotype was detected only once. One junction end disagrees with the germline gene, perhaps due to a read error. The V and J genes are TRBV10-3 and TRBJ1-1, with no clear D. The CDR3 runs to 15 residues. Germline assignment: CDR1 ENHRY and CDR2 SYGVKD. The CDR3 loop reads CASSWGNRGNTEAFF. The CDR3 DNA is TGTGCCAGCAGTTGGGGAAACCGGGGGAACACTGAAGCTTTCTTT.

The rearrangement joins TRBV7-8 to TRBJ2-7, with D hard to call. V lost 4 bases and J 3 bases, leaving 16 bases between the germline ends. This CDR3 has 15 amino acids. Germline CDR1 is SGHVS and CDR2 is FQNEAQ. The CDR3, as DNA: TGTGCCAGCAGCTCTTACATGGGCACCTACTACGAGCAGTACTTC. It encodes CASSSYMGTYYEQYF.

The chain links TRBV10-3 to TRBJ1-5; D is perhaps TRBD1 (6 bases). The CDR3 totals 14 residues. CDR1 and CDR2 from the germline V gene are ENHRY and SYGVKD. V lost 3 bases to trimming and J lost 6 bases, with 12 bases between them. The CDR3 DNA is TGTGCCATCAGTGAATGGGACATATCTCAGCCCCAGCATTTT. This translates into CAISEWDISQPQHF.

The V call is TRBV12-3 or TRBV12-4, the J call TRBJ1-5; the match to TRBD1 covers 7 bases. J was trimmed by 5 bases and V by 4 bases; bases with no gene match: 8. The CDR3 runs to 15 residues. The CDR3 protein is CASSSPDRRDQPQHF. The CDR3 region has the DNA TGTGCCAGCAGTTCCCCGGACAGGAGAGATCAGCCCCAGCATTTT.

This clonotype was found a few times. The gene calls are TRBV30 and TRBJ1-2; no clear D gene. CDR1 GTSNPN and CDR2 SVGIG come from the germline V gene (reference sequence). CDR3 size: 11 residues. V was clipped by 4 bases and J by 4 bases, with 7 bases between them. The CDR3 spells CAWTQSYGYTF. For the CDR3, the DNA is TGTGCCTGGACGCAGAGCTATGGCTACACCTTC.